This T cell receptor (beta chain) stems from a study of molecular identifiers for immune sequencing clone quantification. Notes on the study in general: In naive cells, clones above 20 RNA copies held under 1% of molecules, whereas in effector cells they held over 97%. Spiked Jurkat TCR RNA equivalent to one cell was reportedly detectable in about a million naive cells.

MiXCR, run by TCRdb on the PCR reads, gives a single entry per CDR3 protein. The repertoire consists of some 590,000 distinct CDR3 sequences, with about 25% occurring once and the leading ten covering approximately 0.75%. This clonotype occurred many times. Its target is not known. V was pared by 0 bases and J by 5 bases, with 11 bases between. The CDR3 sequence is 15 residues long. The germline V gene has CDR1 MNHNS and CDR2 SASEGT. Sequencing used naive CD8+ T cells from blood, with Jurkat cell RNA spiked in. Subset here: FACS-sorted CD8+CD4-CCR7+CD45RA+ naive T cells. The sequence was obtained from a human donor in good health. Some libraries in this study had Jurkat cell RNA spiked in. The V and J genes are TRBV6-1 and TRBJ1-5; D uncertain. CDR3 in amino acids: CASSEAPGRYQPQHF. The CDR3 bases are TGTGCCAGCAGTGAAGCTCCGGGTCGCTATCAGCCCCAGCATTTT.